A single sample is the source of the 23 T cell receptor beta chains below, sequenced in a study of control samples from healthy donors and cancer patients. Sequencing was performed with immunoSEQ multiplex PCR; in TCRdb, only in-frame clones are kept and a portion is missing. This sample has 210,000 or so clones, with about 91% found just once. Sequencing was done on a sample of blood. Receptors were obtained from a young man in good health.

The chain employs TRBV25-1 and TRBJ1-5; weak D call: TRBD1 (5 bases). Germline loops: CDR1 MGHDK, CDR2 SYGVNS. CDR3 length: 14 residues. V lost 2 bases, J lost 5 bases, and 10 bases lay in between. The CDR3 DNA reads TGTGCCAGCAGTGAAAGGGACGGCTATCAGCCCCAGCATTTT. Translated, it gives CASSERDGYQPQHF.

The V gene is TRBV2, the J gene TRBJ2-3; 7 bases match TRBD1. This CDR3 is 15 amino acids long. Germline-derived CDR1 and CDR2 are SNHLY and FYNNEI. The J segment lost 4 bases and the V segment lost 4 bases, leaving 8 bases of the junction unmatched. CDR3 loop: CASSGDRRGADTQYF. The CDR3 DNA follows: TGTGCCAGCAGTGGGGACAGAAGAGGTGCAGATACGCAGTATTTT.

The chain combines TRBV5-1 with TRBJ2-1; 9 nucleotides agree with TRBD1. The V segment lost 5 bases and the J segment 2 bases; nucleotides outside the gene matches: 5. From germline, CDR1 is SGHRS and CDR2 YFSETQ. CDR3 length: 15 residues. The DNA of the CDR3 is TGCGCCAGCAGTTCCGGGACAGGGACCTACAATGAGCAGTTCTTC. Amino acids: CASSSGTGTYNEQFF.

The V call is TRBV2, the J call TRBJ2-6; D unclear. Trimming left V 4 bases short and J 4 bases short, with 8 bases between. CDR3 length: 14 residues. The germline gives CDR1 SNHLY, CDR2 FYNNEI. The CDR3 loop reads CASSVSSGANVLTF. In DNA form, the CDR3 reads TGTGCCAGCAGTGTCTCAAGCGGGGCCAACGTCCTGACTTTC.

The chain carries TRBV6-5 and TRBJ1-1, with D possibly being TRBD1 (6 bases). The V end lost 6 bases, the J end lost 4 bases, and 15 bases lay between the germline ends. The CDR3 length is 14 residues. Germline CDR1 MNHEY, CDR2 SVGAGI. The CDR3 is CASRGIGGPTEAFF. For the CDR3, the DNA is TGTGCCAGCAGAGGGATTGGGGGGCCCACTGAAGCTTTCTTT.

A word on this clone: Distinct nucleotide sequences in the sample also encode this CDR3. The V call is TRBV12-3 or TRBV12-4, the J call TRBJ1-6; D is unclear. V lost 5 bases, J lost 5 bases, and 7 bases lay in between. This CDR3 is built from 13 residues. CDR3 amino acids: CASSRVDNSPLHF. The CDR3 DNA sequence: TGTGCCAGCAGTCGGGTGGATAATTCACCCCTCCACTTT.

The chain couples TRBV15 to TRBJ1-2; the D is unclear. This CDR3 has 15 amino acids. Germline V gene sequence: CDR1 LNHNV, CDR2 YYDKDF (reference sequence). Trimming cost V 8 bases and J 8 bases, with 24 bases left between them. CDR3 amino acids: CATREEGAAPRGYTF. CDR3 DNA sequence: TGTGCCACCCGCGAGGAAGGCGCTGCCCCAAGGGGCTACACCTTC.

V and J are TRBV3-1 (or the pseudogene TRBV3-2) and TRBJ1-3; no clear D. With 0 bases removed from V and 0 bases from J, the gap between germline ends came to 18 bases. The germline gives CDR1 LGHDT, CDR2 YNNKEL (reference sequence). The CDR3 is made up of 19 amino acids. CDR3 DNA: TGTGCCAGCAGCCAAGATCCCCCATCCCTCCCTCTCTCTGGAAACACCATATATTTT. Residues: CASSQDPPSLPLSGNTIYF.

The rearrangement links TRBV7-9 to TRBJ1-5; D is perhaps TRBD1 (5 bases). V was shortened by 5 bases and J by 3 bases, with 11 bases between the two germline ends. Germline values: CDR1 SEHNR, CDR2 FQNEAQ (reference sequence). This CDR3 contains 14 residues. Here the CDR3 reads CASSRDSNNQPQHF. CDR3 coding DNA: TGTGCCAGCAGCCGAGACAGTAACAATCAGCCCCAGCATTTT.

V is TRBV7-9 and J is TRBJ1-6; possibly TRBD1 for D (5 bases). V was clipped by 3 bases and J by 6 bases, with 9 bases between them. The germline V gene encodes CDR1 SEHNR and CDR2 FQNEAQ (reference sequence). CDR3 length: 14 amino acids. The CDR3 region has the DNA TGTGCCAGCAGCTTCAGGGAGGTTAATTCACCCCTCCACTTT. Its translation is CASSFREVNSPLHF.

The chain's CDR3 is CASSLVGSNYGYTF. The CDR3 coding sequence is TGTGCCAGCAGTTTGGTGGGGTCTAACTATGGCTACACCTTC. This chain joins TRBV27 and TRBJ1-2, with D unclear. The CDR3 covers 14 residues. Trimming shortened V by 3 bases and J by 0 bases, and 8 bases separated the two germline ends. Germline lookup yields CDR1 MNHEY and CDR2 SMNVEV (reference sequence).

This rearrangement joins TRBV14 to TRBJ1-2; no definite D call. Germline CDR1 SGHDN, CDR2 FVKESK. The length of the CDR3 is 14 residues. The germline V and J ends were trimmed by 1 base and 4 bases, with 10 bases remaining between them. CDR3 nucleotide sequence: TGTGCCAGCAGCCAAGTCTCCAGATCCTATGGCTACACCTTC. This sequence encodes CASSQVSRSYGYTF.

The chain couples TRBV7-3 to TRBJ2-1, with 10 bases that match TRBD1. With V trimmed by 5 bases and J by 7 bases, 2 bases remained unmatched. The CDR3 totals 13 residues. Germline V gene data show CDR1 as SGHTA and CDR2 as FQGTGA. The CDR3 spells CASSVGQGNEQFF. The CDR3 DNA sequence: TGTGCCAGCAGCGTGGGACAGGGGAATGAGCAGTTCTTC.

V is TRBV27 and J is TRBJ2-7; TRBD2 might be the D (7 bases). Trimming stripped 3 bases from V and 3 bases from J, with 18 bases between. CDR1 MNHEY and CDR2 SMNVEV come from the germline V gene (reference sequence). CDR3 size: 16 residues. CDR3 nucleotides: TGTGCCAGCAGTTTCACAACCTGGGGGGGGCGCTACGAGCAGTACTTC. Its protein product is CASSFTTWGGRYEQYF.

V and J are TRBV11-2 and TRBJ1-1, with TRBD1 as a possible D gene (5 bases). V was clipped by 0 bases and J by 8 bases, with 19 bases between them. The CDR3 loop spans 16 amino acids. Germline V gene data show CDR1 as SGHAT and CDR2 as FQNNGV. This chain's CDR3 is CASSLEGGLQRQEAFF. For the CDR3, the DNA is TGTGCCAGCAGCTTAGAAGGCGGGTTGCAGCGACAGGAAGCTTTCTTT.

The gene calls are TRBV12-3 or TRBV12-4 and TRBJ1-2; D is perhaps TRBD1 (6 bases). The V gene lost 7 bases and the J gene lost 3 bases, with 12 bases spanning the gap. This CDR3 is built from 13 residues. The CDR3 DNA reads TGTGCCAGCACCCCTGAGGGGGACTATGGCTACACCTTC. This encodes CASTPEGDYGYTF.

The gene calls are TRBV7-6 and TRBJ1-3; TRBD1 is a possible D gene (5 bases). The V gene lost 1 base and the J gene lost 1 base, with 5 bases spanning the gap. Germline CDR1 reads SGHVS; CDR2 reads FNYEAQ. CDR3 length: 14 amino acids. The CDR3 DNA is TGTGCCAGCAGCTTAGAGGGGTCTGGAAACACCATATATTTT. This translates into CASSLEGSGNTIYF.

The rearrangement joins TRBV9 to TRBJ1-1; TRBD1 aligns across 10 bases. With V trimmed by 0 bases and J by 4 bases, 0 bases remained unmatched. CDR1 and CDR2 from the germline V gene are SGDLS and YYNGEE. The CDR3 covers 14 residues. The CDR3 coding sequence is TGTGCCAGCAGCGTAGGGACAGGGGGCACTGAAGCTTTCTTT. Protein: CASSVGTGGTEAFF.

DNA for the CDR3: TGTGCCACCGCCGGGACAGTCCGCATTGGCTACACCTTC. It is translated as CATAGTVRIGYTF. V gene TRBV10-3 combines with J gene TRBJ1-2; 7 nucleotides align to TRBD1. The germline gives CDR1 ENHRY, CDR2 SYGVKD. V lost 10 bases to trimming and J lost 7 bases; unmatched junction nucleotides: 12. This CDR3 has 13 residues.

This chain uses TRBV7-7 with TRBJ2-5, with unresolved D. The CDR3 length is 11 residues. The germline CDR1 and CDR2 sequences are SSHAT and FNYEAQ (reference sequence). Trimming removed 5 bases from V and 5 bases from J, with 6 bases in between. The CDR3 is CASSPPETQYF. CDR3 nucleotides: TGTGCCAGCAGCCCCCCGGAGACCCAGTACTTC.

The rearrangement links TRBV9 to TRBJ2-3; TRBD2 aligns across 7 bases. The CDR3 covers 16 residues. Germline loops: CDR1 SGDLS, CDR2 YYNGEE. V was pared by 1 base and J by 5 bases, with 10 bases of the junction left unmatched. As DNA, the CDR3 is TGTGCCAGCAGCGTAACGGGAGGCGGGGGTCAAGATACGCAGTATTTT. Protein product: CASSVTGGGGQDTQYF.

The rearrangement links TRBV5-4 to TRBJ1-2, with unresolved D. From germline, CDR1 is SGHNT and CDR2 YYREEE (reference sequence). Trimming cost V 0 bases and J 4 bases, with 13 bases left between them. The CDR3 runs 15 residues. The CDR3 here is CASSLGREGPYGYTF. CDR3 nucleotide sequence: TGTGCCAGCAGCTTGGGAAGGGAAGGGCCCTATGGCTACACCTTC.

V gene TRBV4-1 combines with J gene TRBJ2-7, with TRBD1 identical over 9 bases. Germline CDR1 and CDR2: MGHRA and YSYEKL. Germline trimming cut 4 bases from V and 6 bases from J; bases unmatched to any gene: 10. The CDR3 spans 15 residues. The CDR3 nucleotides read TGCGCCAGCAGCCCCTGGGGGGACAGGGTTGCCGAGCAGTACTTC. Amino acids: CASSPWGDRVAEQYF.